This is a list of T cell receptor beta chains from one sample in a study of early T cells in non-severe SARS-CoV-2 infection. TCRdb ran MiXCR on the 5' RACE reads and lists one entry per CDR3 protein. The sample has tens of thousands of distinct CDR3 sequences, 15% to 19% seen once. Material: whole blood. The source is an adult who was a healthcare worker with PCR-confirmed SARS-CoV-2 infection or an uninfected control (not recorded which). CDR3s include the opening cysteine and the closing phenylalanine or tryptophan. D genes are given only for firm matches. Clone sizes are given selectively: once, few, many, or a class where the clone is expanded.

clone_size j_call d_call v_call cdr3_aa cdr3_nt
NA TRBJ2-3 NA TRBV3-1 CASGNSPGTDTQYF TGTGCCAGCGGGAATAGTCCCGGCACAGATACGCAGTATTTT
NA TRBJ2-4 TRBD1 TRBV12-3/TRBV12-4 CASSFLVGQGRNIQYF TGTGCCAGCAGTTTCTTAGTAGGACAGGGGAGGAACATTCAGTACTTC
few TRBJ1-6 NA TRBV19 CASSRARDTSFPLHF TGTGCCAGTAGCCGAGCCAGGGACACCTCTTTTCCCCTCCACTTT
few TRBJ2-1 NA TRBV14 CASSQDWGGAHNEQFF TGTGCCAGCAGCCAAGATTGGGGGGGGGCCCACAATGAGCAGTTCTTC
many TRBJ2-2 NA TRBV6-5 CASSYSWSNTGELFF TGTGCCAGCAGTTACTCGTGGTCCAACACCGGGGAGCTGTTTTTT
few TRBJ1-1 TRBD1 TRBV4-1 CASSSPLDRANTEAFF TGCGCCAGCAGCTCACCCTTGGACAGGGCGAACACTGAAGCTTTCTTT
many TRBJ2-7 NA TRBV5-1 CASSLSGNYEQYF TGCGCCAGCAGCTTATCAGGGAACTACGAGCAGTACTTC
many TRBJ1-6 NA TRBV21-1 CASSANRGGNSPLHF TGTGCCAGCAGCGCGAACAGGGGCGGGAATTCACCCCTCCACTTT
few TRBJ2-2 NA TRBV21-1 CASSISDRGRYTGELFF TGTGCCAGCAGCATATCCGACAGGGGGCGTTACACCGGGGAGCTGTTTTTT
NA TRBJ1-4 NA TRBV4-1 CASGLGAPEKLFF TGCGCCAGCGGCCTTGGAGCCCCTGAAAAACTGTTTTTT
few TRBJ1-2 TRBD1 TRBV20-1 CSATGQGAYGYTF TGCAGTGCCACCGGACAGGGGGCTTATGGCTACACCTTC
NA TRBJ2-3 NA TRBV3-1 CASSLTAAHPDTQYF TGTGCCAGCAGCCTGACCGCGGCTCACCCAGATACGCAGTATTTT
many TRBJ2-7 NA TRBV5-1 CASSLDHEQYF TGCGCCAGCAGCTTGGACCACGAGCAGTACTTC
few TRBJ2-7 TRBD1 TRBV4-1 CASSQAGQASYEQYF TGCGCCAGCAGCCAAGCGGGACAGGCCTCCTACGAGCAGTACTTC
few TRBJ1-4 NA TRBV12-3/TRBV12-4 CASSPRARTPEKLFF TGTGCCAGCAGCCCCCGGGCCCGGACCCCTGAAAAACTGTTTTTT
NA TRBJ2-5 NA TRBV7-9 CASSPRTVRVTQYF TGTGCCAGCAGCCCAAGAACGGTTAGAGTGACCCAGTACTTC
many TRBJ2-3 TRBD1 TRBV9 CASSARTGVMDTDTQYF TGTGCCAGCAGCGCGAGGACAGGGGTTATGGACACAGATACGCAGTATTTT
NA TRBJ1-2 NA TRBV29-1 CSVDVTWTGYTF TGCAGCGTTGACGTCACATGGACTGGCTACACCTTC
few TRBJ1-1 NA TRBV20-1 CSASTTEAFF TGCAGTGCTAGCACAACTGAAGCTTTCTTT
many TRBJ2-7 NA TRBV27 CASSLGSSSQYEQYF TGTGCCAGCAGTTTAGGTTCCTCGTCGCAGTACGAGCAGTACTTC
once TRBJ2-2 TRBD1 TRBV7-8 CASSFPQGAGTGELFF TGTGCCAGCAGTTTCCCACAGGGGGCGGGCACCGGGGAGCTGTTTTTT
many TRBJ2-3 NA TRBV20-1 CSAISFDTQYF TGCAGTGCAATTAGTTTCGATACGCAGTATTTT
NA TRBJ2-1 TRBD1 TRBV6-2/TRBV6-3 CATGDRGVFF TGTGCCACCGGGGACAGGGGTGTCTTCTTC
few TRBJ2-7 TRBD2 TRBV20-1 CSAPRTSGRLEQYF TGCAGTGCTCCCCGGACTAGCGGGAGACTCGAGCAGTACTTC
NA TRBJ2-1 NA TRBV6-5 CASSIPPDEQFF TGTGCCAGCAGTATACCCCCCGATGAGCAGTTCTTC
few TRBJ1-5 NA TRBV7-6 CASSPSDTALHQPQHF TGTGCCAGCAGCCCGTCCGACACAGCCCTTCATCAGCCCCAGCATTTT
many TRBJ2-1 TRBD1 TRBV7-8 CASSNRTGGMEQFF TGTGCCAGCAGCAACCGGACAGGGGGCATGGAGCAGTTCTTC
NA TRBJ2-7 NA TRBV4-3 CASSQDRTGAYEQYF TGCGCCAGCAGCCAAGATCGCACTGGAGCCTACGAGCAGTACTTC
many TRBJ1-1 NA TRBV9 CASSVKGNTEAFF TGTGCCAGCAGCGTAAAGGGGAACACTGAAGCTTTCTTT
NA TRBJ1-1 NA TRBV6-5 CASSYSGSSLGAFF TGTGCCAGCAGTTACTCGGGGTCTTCCCTGGGGGCTTTCTTT
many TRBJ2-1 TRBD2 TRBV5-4 CASRAGLAGGNEQFF TGTGCCAGCAGGGCGGGACTAGCGGGAGGGAATGAGCAGTTCTTC
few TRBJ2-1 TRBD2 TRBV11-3 CASSVSGRTSRYNEQFF TGTGCCAGCAGCGTGAGCGGGCGGACTAGCAGGTACAATGAGCAGTTCTTC
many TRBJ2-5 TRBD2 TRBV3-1 CASSQGTSGVSQYF TGTGCCAGCAGCCAAGGGACTAGCGGGGTATCCCAGTACTTC
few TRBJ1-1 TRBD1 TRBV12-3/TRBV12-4 CASSQQGGIRNTEAFF TGTGCCAGCAGTCAGCAGGGGGGGATAAGGAACACTGAAGCTTTCTTT
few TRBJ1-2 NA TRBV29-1 CSVEGTTNLGYTF TGCAGCGTCGAAGGGACAACCAATTTGGGCTACACCTTC
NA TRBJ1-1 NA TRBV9 CASSFLPGNTEAFF TGTGCCAGCAGCTTCCTACCCGGGAACACTGAAGCTTTCTTT
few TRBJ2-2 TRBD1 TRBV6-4 CASSDLGQAAGELFF TGTGCCAGCAGTGACTTAGGACAGGCGGCCGGGGAGCTGTTTTTT